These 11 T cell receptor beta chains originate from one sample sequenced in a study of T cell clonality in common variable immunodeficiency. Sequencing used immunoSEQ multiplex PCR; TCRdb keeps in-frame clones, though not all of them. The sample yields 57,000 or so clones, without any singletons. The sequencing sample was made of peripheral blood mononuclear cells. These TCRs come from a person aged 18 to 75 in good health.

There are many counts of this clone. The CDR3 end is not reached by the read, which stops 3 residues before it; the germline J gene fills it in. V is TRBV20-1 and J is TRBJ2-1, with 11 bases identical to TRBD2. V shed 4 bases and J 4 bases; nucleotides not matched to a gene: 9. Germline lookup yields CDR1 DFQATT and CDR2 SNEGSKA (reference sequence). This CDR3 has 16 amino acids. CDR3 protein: CSANDPGTSGYNEQFF. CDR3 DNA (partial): TGCAGTGCTAATGACCCCGGGACTAGCGGTTACAATGAG.

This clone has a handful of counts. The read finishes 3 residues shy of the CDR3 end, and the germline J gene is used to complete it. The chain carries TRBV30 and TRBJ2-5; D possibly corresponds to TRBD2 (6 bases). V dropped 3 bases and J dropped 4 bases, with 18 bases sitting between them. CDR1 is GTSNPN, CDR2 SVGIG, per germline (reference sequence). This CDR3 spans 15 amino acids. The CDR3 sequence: CAWRVGEAVAETQYF. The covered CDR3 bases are TGTGCCTGGAGGGTAGGGGAGGCGGTGGCAGAGACC. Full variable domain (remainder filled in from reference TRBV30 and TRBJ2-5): SQTIHQWPATLVQPVGSPLSLECTVEGTSNPNLYWYRQAAGRGLQLLFYSVGIGQISSEVPQNLSASRPQDRQFILSSKKLLLSDSGFYLCAWRVGEAVAETQYFGPGTRLLVL.

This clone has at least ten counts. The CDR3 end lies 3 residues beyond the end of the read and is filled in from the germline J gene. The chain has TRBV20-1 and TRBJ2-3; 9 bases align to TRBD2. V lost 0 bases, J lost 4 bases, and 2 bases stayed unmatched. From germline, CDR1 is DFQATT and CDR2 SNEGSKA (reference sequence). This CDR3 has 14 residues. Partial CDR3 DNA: TGCAGTGCTAGAGATAGCGGGAGTGCAGATACG. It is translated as CSARDSGSADT. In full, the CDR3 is CSARDSGSADTQYF.

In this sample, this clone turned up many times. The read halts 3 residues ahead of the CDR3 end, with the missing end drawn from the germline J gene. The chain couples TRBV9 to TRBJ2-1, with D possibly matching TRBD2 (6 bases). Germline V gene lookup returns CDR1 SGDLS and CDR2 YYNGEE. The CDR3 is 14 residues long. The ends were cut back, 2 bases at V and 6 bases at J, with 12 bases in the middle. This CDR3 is CASSVRDFSNEQFF. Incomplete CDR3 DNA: TGTGCCAGCAGCGTCCGGGACTTTAGCAATGAG. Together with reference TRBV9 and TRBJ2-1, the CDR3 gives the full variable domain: DSGVTQTPKHLITATGQRVTLRCSPRSGDLSVYWYQQSLDQGLQFLIQYYNGEERAKGNILERFSAQQFPDLHSELNLSSLELGDSALYFCASSVRDFSNEQFFGPGTRLTVL.

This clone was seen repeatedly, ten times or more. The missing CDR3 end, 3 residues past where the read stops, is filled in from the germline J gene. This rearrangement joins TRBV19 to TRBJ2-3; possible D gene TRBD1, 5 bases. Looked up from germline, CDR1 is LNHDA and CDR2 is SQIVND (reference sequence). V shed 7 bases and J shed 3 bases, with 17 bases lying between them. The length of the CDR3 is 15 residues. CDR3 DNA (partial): TGTGCCAGTAATCGGGTAGGGGATTGGACAGATACG. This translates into CASNRVGDWTDT. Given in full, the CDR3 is CASNRVGDWTDTQYF.

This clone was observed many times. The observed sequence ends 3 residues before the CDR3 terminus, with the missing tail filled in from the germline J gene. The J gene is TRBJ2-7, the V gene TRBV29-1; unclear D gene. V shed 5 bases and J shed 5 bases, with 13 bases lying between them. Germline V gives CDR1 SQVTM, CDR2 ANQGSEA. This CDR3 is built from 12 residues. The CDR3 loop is CSVRTNSNEQYF. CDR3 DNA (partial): TGCAGCGTTCGAACGAATAGCAACGAG.

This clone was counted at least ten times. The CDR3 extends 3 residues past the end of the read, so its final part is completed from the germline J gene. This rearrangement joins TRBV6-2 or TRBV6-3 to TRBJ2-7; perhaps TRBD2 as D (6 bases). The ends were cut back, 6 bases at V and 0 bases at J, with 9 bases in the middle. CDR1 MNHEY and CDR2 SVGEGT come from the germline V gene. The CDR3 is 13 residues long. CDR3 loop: CASSSSDSYEQYF. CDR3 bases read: TGTGCCAGCAGCTCTAGCGACTCCTACGAG.

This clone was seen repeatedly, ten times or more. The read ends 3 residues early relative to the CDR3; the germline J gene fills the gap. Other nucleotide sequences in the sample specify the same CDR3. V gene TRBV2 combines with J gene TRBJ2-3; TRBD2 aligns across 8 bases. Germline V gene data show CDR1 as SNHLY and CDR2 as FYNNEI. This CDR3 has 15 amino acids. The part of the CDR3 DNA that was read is TGTGCCAGCAGTGCGTTAGCGGGATTGATTGACACG. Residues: CASSALAGLIDT. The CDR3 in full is CASSALAGLIDTQYF.

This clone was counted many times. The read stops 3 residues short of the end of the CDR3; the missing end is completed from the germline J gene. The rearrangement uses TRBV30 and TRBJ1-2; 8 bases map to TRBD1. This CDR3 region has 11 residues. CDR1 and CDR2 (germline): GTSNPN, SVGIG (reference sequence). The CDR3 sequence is CAWSGQGSYTF. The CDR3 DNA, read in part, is TGTGCCTGGAGTGGACAGGGGTCC.

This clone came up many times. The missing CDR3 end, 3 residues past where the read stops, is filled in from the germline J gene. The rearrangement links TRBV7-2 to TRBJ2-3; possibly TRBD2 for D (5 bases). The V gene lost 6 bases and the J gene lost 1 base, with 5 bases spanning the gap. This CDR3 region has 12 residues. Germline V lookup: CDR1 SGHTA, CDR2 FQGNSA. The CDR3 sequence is CASRLGTDTQYF. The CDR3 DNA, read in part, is TGTGCCAGCAGACTAGGCACAGATACG.

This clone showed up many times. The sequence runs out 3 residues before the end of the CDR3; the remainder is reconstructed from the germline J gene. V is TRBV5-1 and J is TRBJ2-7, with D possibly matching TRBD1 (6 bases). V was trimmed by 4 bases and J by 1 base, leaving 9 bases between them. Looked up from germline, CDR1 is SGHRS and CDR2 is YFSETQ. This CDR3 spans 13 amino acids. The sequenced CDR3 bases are TGCGCCAGCAGCCGGGACATATCCTACGAG. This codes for CASSRDISYE. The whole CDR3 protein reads CASSRDISYEQYF.